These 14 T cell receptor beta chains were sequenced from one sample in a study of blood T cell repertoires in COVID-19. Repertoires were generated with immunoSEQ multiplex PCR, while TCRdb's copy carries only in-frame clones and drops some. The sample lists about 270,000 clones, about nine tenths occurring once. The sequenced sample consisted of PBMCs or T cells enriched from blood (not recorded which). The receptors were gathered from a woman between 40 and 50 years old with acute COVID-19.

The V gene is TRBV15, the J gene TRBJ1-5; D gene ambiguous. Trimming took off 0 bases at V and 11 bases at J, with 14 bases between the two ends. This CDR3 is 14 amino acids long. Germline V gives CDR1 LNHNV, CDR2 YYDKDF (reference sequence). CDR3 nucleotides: TGTGCCACCAGCAGAGATCCGGTCGGGTGGGCCCAGCATTTT. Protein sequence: CATSRDPVGWAQHF.

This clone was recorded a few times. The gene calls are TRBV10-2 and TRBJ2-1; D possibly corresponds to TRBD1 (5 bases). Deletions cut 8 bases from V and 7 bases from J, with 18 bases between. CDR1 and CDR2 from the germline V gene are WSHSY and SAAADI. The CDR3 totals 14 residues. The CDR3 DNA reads TGCGCCAGCCGTACGAATTCCCCAGGGAATGAGCAGTTCTTC. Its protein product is CASRTNSPGNEQFF.

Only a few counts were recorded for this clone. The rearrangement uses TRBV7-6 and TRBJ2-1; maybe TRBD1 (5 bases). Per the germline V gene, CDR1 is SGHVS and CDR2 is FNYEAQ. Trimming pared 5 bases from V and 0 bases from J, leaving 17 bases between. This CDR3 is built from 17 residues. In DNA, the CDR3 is TGTGCCAGCAGCCGAAACCCGACAGTTAGCTCCTACAATGAGCAGTTCTTC. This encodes CASSRNPTVSSYNEQFF.

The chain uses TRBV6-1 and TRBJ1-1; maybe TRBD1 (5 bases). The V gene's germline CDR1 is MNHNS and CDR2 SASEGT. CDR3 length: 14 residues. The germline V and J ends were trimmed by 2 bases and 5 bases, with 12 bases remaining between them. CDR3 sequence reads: CASSEIRQRTEAFF. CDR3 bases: TGTGCCAGCAGTGAAATCCGACAGAGGACTGAAGCTTTCTTT.

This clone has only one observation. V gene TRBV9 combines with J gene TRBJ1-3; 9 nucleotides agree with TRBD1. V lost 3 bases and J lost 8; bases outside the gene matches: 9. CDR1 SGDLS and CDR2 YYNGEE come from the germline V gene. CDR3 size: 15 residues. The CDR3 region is CASSETPGQGDTIYF. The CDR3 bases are TGTGCCAGCAGCGAAACTCCGGGACAGGGAGACACCATATATTTT.

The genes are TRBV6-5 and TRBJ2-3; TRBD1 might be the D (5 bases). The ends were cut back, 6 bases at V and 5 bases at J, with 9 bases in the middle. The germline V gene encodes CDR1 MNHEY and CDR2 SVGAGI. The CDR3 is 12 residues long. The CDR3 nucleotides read TGTGCCAGCAGAACCCAGGGAGATACGCAGTATTTT. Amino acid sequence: CASRTQGDTQYF.

CDR3 amino acids: CASSQKRGLAGEGGRAYEQYV. CDR3 nucleotides: TGCGCCAGCAGCCAAAAGAGGGGACTAGCGGGAGAGGGCGGTCGGGCCTACGAGCAGTACGTC. The chain uses TRBV4-1 and TRBJ2-7; TRBD2 matches at 14 bases. Germline assignment: CDR1 MGHRA and CDR2 YSYEKL. V was pared by 2 bases and J by 2 bases, with 17 bases of the junction left unmatched. The CDR3 runs to 21 residues.

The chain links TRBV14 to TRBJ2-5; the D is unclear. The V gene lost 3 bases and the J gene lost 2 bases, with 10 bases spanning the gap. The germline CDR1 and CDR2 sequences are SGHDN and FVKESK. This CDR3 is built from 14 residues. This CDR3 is CASSQLQLQETQYF. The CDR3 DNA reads TGTGCCAGCAGCCAGTTACAGCTACAAGAGACCCAGTACTTC.

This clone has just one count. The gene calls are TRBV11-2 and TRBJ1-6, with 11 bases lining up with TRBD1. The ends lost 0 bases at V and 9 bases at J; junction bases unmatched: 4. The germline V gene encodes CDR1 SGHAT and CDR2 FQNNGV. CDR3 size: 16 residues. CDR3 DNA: TGTGCCAGCAGCTTAGATCGGACAGGGGGCGCTTCACCCCTCCACTTT. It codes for CASSLDRTGGASPLHF.

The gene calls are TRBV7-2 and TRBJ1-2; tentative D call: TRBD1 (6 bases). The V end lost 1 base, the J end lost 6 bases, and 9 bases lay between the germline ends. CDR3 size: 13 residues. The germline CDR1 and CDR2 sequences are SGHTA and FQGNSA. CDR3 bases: TGTGCCAGCAGCTTAGGCCCAGGGGATGGCTACACCTTC. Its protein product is CASSLGPGDGYTF.

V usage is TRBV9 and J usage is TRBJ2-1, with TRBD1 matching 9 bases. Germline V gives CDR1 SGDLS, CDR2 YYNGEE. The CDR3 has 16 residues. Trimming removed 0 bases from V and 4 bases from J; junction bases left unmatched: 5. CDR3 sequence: CASSVAGGQGYNEQFF. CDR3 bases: TGTGCCAGCAGCGTAGCTGGGGGACAGGGATACAATGAGCAGTTCTTC.

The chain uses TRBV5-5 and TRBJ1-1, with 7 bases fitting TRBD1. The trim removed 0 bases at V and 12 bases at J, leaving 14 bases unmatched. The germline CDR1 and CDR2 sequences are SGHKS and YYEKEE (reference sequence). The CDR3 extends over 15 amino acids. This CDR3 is CASSLAPLQGPMTFF. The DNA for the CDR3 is TGTGCCAGCAGCTTGGCCCCCTTACAGGGGCCGATGACTTTCTTT.

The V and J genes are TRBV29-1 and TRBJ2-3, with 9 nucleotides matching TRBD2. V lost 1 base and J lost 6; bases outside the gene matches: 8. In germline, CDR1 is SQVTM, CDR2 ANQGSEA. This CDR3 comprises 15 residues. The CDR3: CSVEGLAGPGDTQYF. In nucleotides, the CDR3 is TGCAGCGTTGAAGGCCTAGCGGGACCCGGGGATACGCAGTATTTT.

As DNA, the CDR3 is TGCGCCAGCAGTCAAGGAAGAGATCTTGCGGGACCGCTTAGCACAGATACGCAGTATTTT. Residues: CASSQGRDLAGPLSTDTQYF. J is TRBJ2-3 and V is TRBV23-1; TRBD2 is a possible D gene (6 bases). TRBV23-1 is an ORF, and what it does is uncertain. The CDR3 totals 20 residues. V lost 2 bases, J lost 0 bases, and 24 bases lay in between.